The next 12 T cell receptor beta chains were all read from a single sample in a study of cytomegalovirus exposure and HLA in healthy donors. The PCR employed 60 Vbeta primers together with 13 Jbeta primers. TCRdb's copy holds only in-frame clones and misses some; the assay was immunoSEQ multiplex PCR. The sample yields 110,000 or so clones, roughly 80% seen once. Sequenced: PBMCs. The origin of the receptors is a female donor in good health and CMV-seronegative.

The J gene is TRBJ2-3, the V gene TRBV18, with TRBD2 identical over 12 bases. Germline CDR1 is KGHSH and CDR2 is LQKENI. The CDR3 is 16 amino acids. The trim removed 6 bases at V and 3 bases at J, leaving 7 bases unmatched. The CDR3 protein is CASSPSGGAKTDTQYF. CDR3 in DNA: TGTGCCAGCTCCCCTAGCGGGGGGGCCAAGACAGATACGCAGTATTTT. Filled out from reference TRBV18 and TRBJ2-3, the complete variable domain reads NAGVMQNPRHLVRRRGQEARLRCSPMKGHSHVYWYRQLPEEGLKFMVYLQKENIIDESGMPKERFSAEFPKEGPSILRIQQVVRGDSAAYFCASSPSGGAKTDTQYFGPGTRLTVL.

The V and J genes are TRBV29-1 and TRBJ1-2, with D maybe TRBD1 (5 bases). The CDR3 is 14 residues long. Germline CDR1 and CDR2: SQVTM and ANQGSEA. The V end was cut by 2 bases, the J end by 6 bases, with 16 bases between. The DNA of the CDR3 is TGCAGCGTTGAAATTCGAGGCAGGGTGAATGGCTACACCTTC. This translates into CSVEIRGRVNGYTF.

The genes are TRBV9 and TRBJ1-6, with 7 bases matching TRBD1. Germline lookup yields CDR1 SGDLS and CDR2 YYNGEE. V was pared by 0 bases and J by 8 bases, with 5 bases of the junction left unmatched. CDR3 length: 15 residues. In DNA, the CDR3 is TGTGCCAGCAGCGTAGGACAGGGCCCTCATTCACCCCTCCACTTT. Translated, it gives CASSVGQGPHSPLHF.

The gene calls are TRBV12-5 and TRBJ1-2, with D perhaps TRBD1 (6 bases). The V gene's germline CDR1 is LGHNT and CDR2 FRNRAP. This CDR3 is 14 amino acids long. V lost 1 base and J lost 4, with 10 bases in between. The CDR3: CASGLAAGVYGYTF. For the CDR3, the DNA is TGTGCTAGTGGTTTGGCTGCAGGGGTCTATGGCTACACCTTC.

V is TRBV11-2 and J is TRBJ1-3; 7 positions match TRBD1. The CDR3 consists of 14 residues. Germline CDR1 SGHAT, CDR2 FQNNGV. V lost 5 bases and J lost 7; bases outside the gene matches: 8. The CDR3 sequence: CASSPPTGWNTIYF. The CDR3 nucleotides read TGTGCCAGCAGCCCTCCGACAGGGTGGAACACCATATATTTT. The full variable domain, completed using reference TRBV11-2 and TRBJ1-3, is EAGVAQSPRYKIIEKRQSVAFWCNPISGHATLYWYQQILGQGPKLLIQFQNNGVVDDSQLPKDRFSAERLKGVDSTLKIQPAKLEDSAVYLCASSPPTGWNTIYFGEGSWLTVV.

V and J are TRBV6-4 and TRBJ1-2; D gene ambiguous. Germline CDR1 and CDR2: MRHNA and SNTAGT. The CDR3 covers 15 residues. The V and J ends lost 5 bases and 2 bases respectively, with 15 bases between them. The CDR3 nucleotides read TGTGCCAGCAGTTTTCAACGGGGAACGAACTATGGCTACACCTTC. Its translation is CASSFQRGTNYGYTF.

The J gene is TRBJ2-3, the V gene TRBV30; 7 bases fit TRBD2. With V trimmed by 4 bases and J by 8 bases, 12 bases remained unmatched. The germline gives CDR1 GTSNPN, CDR2 SVGIG (reference sequence). The CDR3 runs to 14 residues. The CDR3 reads CAWKGSAGVRTQYF. The CDR3 DNA reads as TGTGCCTGGAAGGGCTCGGCGGGGGTACGTACGCAGTATTTT.

The rearrangement uses TRBV10-3 and TRBJ2-1; 7 nucleotides align to TRBD2. This CDR3 contains 15 residues. V was clipped by 4 bases and J by 6 bases; unmatched bases: 9. Germline CDR1 is ENHRY and CDR2 is SYGVKD. CDR3 loop: CAISALGGNSNEQFF. DNA of the CDR3: TGTGCCATCAGTGCTCTGGGGGGGAACAGCAATGAGCAGTTCTTC.

This clone was picked up a small number of times. The genes are TRBV30 and TRBJ1-1, with unresolved D. Germline V gene sequence: CDR1 GTSNPN, CDR2 SVGIG (reference sequence). The CDR3 contains 12 residues. In nucleotides, the CDR3 is TGTGTCATAAGGGCTAGTAGCGCTGAAGCTTTCTTT. Translating it yields CVIRASSAEAFF.

The chain combines TRBV19 with TRBJ1-2; D possibly corresponds to TRBD1 (6 bases). The CDR3 loop spans 14 amino acids. Germline CDR1 is LNHDA and CDR2 is SQIVND (reference sequence). Trimming stripped 4 bases from V and 2 bases from J, with 11 bases between. This CDR3 reads CASSSLQGNYGYTF. The CDR3 DNA reads TGTGCCAGTAGTAGCTTACAGGGAAACTATGGCTACACCTTC. The full variable domain, in which reference TRBV19 and TRBJ1-2 provide the parts outside the CDR3, is DGGITQSPKYLFRKEGQNVTLSCEQNLNHDAMYWYRQDPGQGLRLIYYSQIVNDFQKGDIAEGYSVSREKKESFPLTVTSAQKNPTAFYLCASSSLQGNYGYTFGSGTRLTVV.

This chain uses TRBV6-6 with TRBJ1-3, with D uncertain. Trimming removed 2 bases at V and 2 bases at J, with 4 bases between. CDR3 length: 13 residues. Germline V CDR1 and CDR2: MNHNY, SVGAGI (reference sequence). The CDR3 loop is CASSYEAGNTIYF. CDR3 nucleotides: TGTGCCAGCAGTTACGAGGCTGGAAACACCATATATTTT.

V usage is TRBV19 and J usage is TRBJ2-1, with 7 bases aligning to TRBD2. The V gene's germline CDR1 is LNHDA and CDR2 SQIVND (reference sequence). V gave up 9 bases and J gave up 5 bases; unmatched junction bases: 4. The CDR3 has 12 amino acids. The DNA for the CDR3 is TGTGCCAGCCGAGCGGGGCACAATGAGCAGTTCTTC. Its protein product is CASRAGHNEQFF.